The 15 T cell receptor beta chains presented below share a single source sample, sequenced in a study of cytomegalovirus exposure and HLA in healthy donors. TCRdb keeps only in-frame clones here, not all; method: immunoSEQ multiplex PCR. The sample lists 150,000 to 200,000 clones, around 81% occurring once. The sample taken for sequencing was PBMCs. These receptors were collected from a man between 25 and 39 years old in good health and CMV-seropositive.

The chain employs TRBV7-2 and TRBJ2-5; TRBD2 matches at 10 bases. The CDR3 is 15 residues long. Germline V gives CDR1 SGHTA, CDR2 FQGNSA. Germline trimming cut 5 bases from V and 3 bases from J; bases unmatched to any gene: 6. The CDR3: CASSTHSGGEETQYF. CDR3 DNA sequence: TGTGCCAGCAGCACTCACAGCGGGGGGGAAGAGACCCAGTACTTC.

This chain's CDR3 is CASSTLDSSSYEQYF. DNA for the CDR3: TGTGCCAGCTCAACGTTGGACTCCTCATCCTACGAGCAGTACTTC. The chain couples TRBV18 to TRBJ2-7, with D perhaps TRBD2 (5 bases). Germline V gene sequence: CDR1 KGHSH, CDR2 LQKENI. The CDR3 sequence is 15 residues long. Trimming cost V 5 bases and J 1 base, with 15 bases left between them.

The genes are TRBV5-5 and TRBJ2-3; 9 bases are shared with TRBD1. The germline V gene has CDR1 SGHKS and CDR2 YYEKEE (reference sequence). The CDR3 has 15 residues. The V and J ends lost 1 base and 6 bases, in that order; junction bases with no gene match: 6. CDR3 in DNA: TGTGCCAGCAGCTTGATGACAGGGGGATACGATACGCAGTATTTT. It is translated as CASSLMTGGYDTQYF.

The rearrangement joins TRBV10-2 to TRBJ1-5, with 11 positions matching TRBD1. V dropped 2 bases and J dropped 0; count of bases not matched to a gene: 9. CDR1 and CDR2 from the germline V gene are WSHSY and SAAADI. CDR3 length: 19 amino acids. The CDR3 nucleotides read TGCGCCAGCAGTGAGGCCGGGTGGGACAGGGGGTATAGCAATCAGCCCCAGCATTTT. Translation gives CASSEAGWDRGYSNQPQHF.

This chain's CDR3 is CASSFRDRGETQYF. DNA of the CDR3: TGTGCCAGCAGCTTCCGGGACAGGGGGGAGACCCAGTACTTC. The chain couples TRBV9 to TRBJ2-5; 11 nucleotides agree with TRBD1. Germline-derived CDR1 and CDR2 are SGDLS and YYNGEE. The V segment lost 4 bases and the J segment 5 bases; nucleotides outside the gene matches: 4. There are 14 residues in the CDR3.

The chain uses TRBV5-1 and TRBJ2-3, with 7 nucleotides matching TRBD2. The junction had 13 bases not matched to a gene; V was cut back by 0 bases and J by 3 bases. The CDR3 is 18 amino acids. Germline V CDR1 and CDR2: SGHRS, YFSETQ. CDR3 sequence: CASSLGNPGAGKTDTQYF. The CDR3 coding sequence is TGCGCCAGCAGCTTGGGAAACCCAGGAGCGGGGAAAACAGATACGCAGTATTTT.

The genes are TRBV19 and TRBJ2-1, with a weak D call TRBD1 (5 bases). The V end was cut by 8 bases, the J end by 7 bases, with 18 bases between. This CDR3 is 14 amino acids long. Germline-derived CDR1 and CDR2 are LNHDA and SQIVND (reference sequence). CDR3 in amino acids: CASSPSRVANEQFF. The CDR3 coding sequence is TGTGCCAGTTCCCCCTCCAGGGTTGCGAATGAGCAGTTCTTC. The variable domain in full, with the rest retrieved from reference TRBV19 and TRBJ2-1, is DGGITQSPKYLFRKEGQNVTLSCEQNLNHDAMYWYRQDPGQGLRLIYYSQIVNDFQKGDIAEGYSVSREKKESFPLTVTSAQKNPTAFYLCASSPSRVANEQFFGPGTRLTVL.

J is TRBJ1-1 and V is TRBV4-3; 8 bases match TRBD1. Per the germline V gene, CDR1 is LGHNA and CDR2 is YSLEER. The V and J ends lost 4 bases and 4 bases, in that order; junction bases with no gene match: 5. This CDR3 is 14 amino acids long. CDR3 loop: CASSLDRGGTEAFF. The CDR3 DNA is TGCGCCAGCAGCCTCGACAGGGGTGGCACTGAAGCTTTCTTT.

V and J are TRBV27 and TRBJ2-5, with D possibly matching TRBD1 (7 bases). The CDR3 extends over 14 amino acids. Trimming cost V 5 bases and J 5 bases, with 15 bases left between them. From germline, CDR1 is MNHEY and CDR2 SMNVEV (reference sequence). Written as DNA, the CDR3 is TGTGCCAGCAGTCTTACAGGGGCGGGGGAGACCCAGTACTTC. It specifies CASSLTGAGETQYF.

The rearrangement uses TRBV20-1 and TRBJ2-5; D not resolved. V was pared by 3 bases and J by 3 bases, with 5 bases between. Germline lookup yields CDR1 DFQATT and CDR2 SNEGSKA (reference sequence). The CDR3 sequence is 11 residues long. The CDR3 sequence is CSASAEETQYF. CDR3 nucleotides: TGCAGTGCTAGCGCGGAAGAGACCCAGTACTTC.

The chain combines TRBV30 with TRBJ2-3, with D perhaps TRBD1 (5 bases). Germline V gene sequence: CDR1 GTSNPN, CDR2 SVGIG (reference sequence). V was pared by 4 bases and J by 6 bases, with 14 bases between. The CDR3 is 13 amino acids. The DNA for the CDR3 is TGTGCCTGGAATTATAGGGGTGATGATACGCAGTATTTT. Its protein product is CAWNYRGDDTQYF.

The chain recombines TRBV29-1 with TRBJ2-3, with 8 bases fitting TRBD1. Per germline, CDR1 SQVTM and CDR2 ANQGSEA. The CDR3 totals 15 residues. Trimming at V came to 6 bases and at J to 5 bases, leaving 13 bases not matched to a gene. CDR3 DNA sequence: TGCAGCGTGAGGGGCGGACAGGGAGATGTAGATACGCAGTATTTT. This sequence encodes CSVRGGQGDVDTQYF.

The chain recombines TRBV9 with TRBJ2-3; 7 bases align to TRBD1. Germline values: CDR1 SGDLS, CDR2 YYNGEE. V gave up 3 bases and J gave up 0 bases; unmatched junction bases: 4. The CDR3 is 15 residues long. The CDR3 region has the DNA TGTGCCAGCAGCGCCCCGACAGGGAGCACAGATACGCAGTATTTT. Encoded protein: CASSAPTGSTDTQYF.

This chain uses TRBV23-1 with TRBJ2-7; 8 bases fit TRBD1. TRBV23-1 is an open reading frame whose function is uncertain. J gave up 0 bases and V 0 bases, and 4 bases lay outside the gene matches. This CDR3 is 16 amino acids long. The CDR3 loop is CASSQSTGQASYEQYF. In nucleotides, the CDR3 is TGCGCCAGCAGTCAATCGACGGGACAGGCCTCCTACGAGCAGTACTTC.

The chain carries TRBV11-3 and TRBJ2-7; D perhaps matches TRBD2 (7 bases). The V end lost 9 bases, the J end lost 3 bases, and 21 bases lay between the germline ends. The CDR3 is 15 amino acids. Looked up from germline, CDR1 is SGHNT and CDR2 is YENEEA. The CDR3 reads CARSRGGPISYEQYF. The CDR3 DNA reads as TGTGCCAGATCTAGGGGGGGACCCATCAGCTACGAGCAGTACTTC.